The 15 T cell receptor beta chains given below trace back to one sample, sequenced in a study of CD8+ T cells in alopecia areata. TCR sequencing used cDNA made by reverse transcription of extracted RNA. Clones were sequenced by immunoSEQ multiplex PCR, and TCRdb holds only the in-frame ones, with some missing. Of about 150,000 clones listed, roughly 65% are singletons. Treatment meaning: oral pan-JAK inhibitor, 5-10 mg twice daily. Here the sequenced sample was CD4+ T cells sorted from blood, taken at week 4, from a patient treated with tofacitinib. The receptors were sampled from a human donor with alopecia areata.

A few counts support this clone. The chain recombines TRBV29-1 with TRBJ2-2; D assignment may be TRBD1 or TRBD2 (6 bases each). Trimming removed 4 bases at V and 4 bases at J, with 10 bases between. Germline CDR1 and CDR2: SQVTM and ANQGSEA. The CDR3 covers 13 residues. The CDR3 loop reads CSVAGAGTGELFF. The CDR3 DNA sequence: TGCAGCGTTGCGGGGGCCGGCACCGGGGAGCTGTTTTTT.

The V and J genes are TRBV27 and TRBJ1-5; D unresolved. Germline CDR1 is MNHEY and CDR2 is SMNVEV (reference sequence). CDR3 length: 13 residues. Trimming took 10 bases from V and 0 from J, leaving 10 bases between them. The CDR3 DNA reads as TGTGCCACCCTGCGAGATAGCAATCAGCCCCAGCATTTT. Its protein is CATLRDSNQPQHF.

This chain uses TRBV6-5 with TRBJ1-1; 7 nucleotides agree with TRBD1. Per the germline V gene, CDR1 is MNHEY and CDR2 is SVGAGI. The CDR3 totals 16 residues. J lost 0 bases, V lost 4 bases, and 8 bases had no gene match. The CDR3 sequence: CASSSGGRGMNTEAFF. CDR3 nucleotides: TGTGCCAGCAGTTCGGGAGGCAGGGGGATGAACACTGAAGCTTTCTTT.

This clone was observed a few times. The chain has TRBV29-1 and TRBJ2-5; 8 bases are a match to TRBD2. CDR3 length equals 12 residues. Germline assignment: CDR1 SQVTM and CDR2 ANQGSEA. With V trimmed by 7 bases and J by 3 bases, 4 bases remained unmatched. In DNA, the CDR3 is TGCAGCGGGGGACTAGGCGAAGAGACCCAGTACTTC. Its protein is CSGGLGEETQYF.

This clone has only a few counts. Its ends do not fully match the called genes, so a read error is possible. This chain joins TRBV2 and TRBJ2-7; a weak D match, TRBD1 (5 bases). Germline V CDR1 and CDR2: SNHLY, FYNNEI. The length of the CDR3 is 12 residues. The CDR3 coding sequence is TGTGCCAGCAGCTTCGCCGACAGCCTCCCGGACTTC. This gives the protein CASSFADSLPDF.

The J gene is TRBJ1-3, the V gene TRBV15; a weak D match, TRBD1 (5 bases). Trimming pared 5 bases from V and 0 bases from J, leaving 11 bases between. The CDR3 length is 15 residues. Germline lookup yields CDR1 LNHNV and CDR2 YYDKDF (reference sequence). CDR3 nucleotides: TGTGCCACCAGCCGACAGACCTTCTCTGGAAACACCATATATTTT. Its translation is CATSRQTFSGNTIYF.

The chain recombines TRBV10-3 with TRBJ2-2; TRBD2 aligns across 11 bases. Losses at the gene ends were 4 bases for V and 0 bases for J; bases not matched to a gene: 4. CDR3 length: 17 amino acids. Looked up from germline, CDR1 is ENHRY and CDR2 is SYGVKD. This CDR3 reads CAISAASGGTNTGELFF. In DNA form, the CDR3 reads TGTGCCATCAGTGCCGCTAGCGGGGGGACGAACACCGGGGAGCTGTTTTTT.

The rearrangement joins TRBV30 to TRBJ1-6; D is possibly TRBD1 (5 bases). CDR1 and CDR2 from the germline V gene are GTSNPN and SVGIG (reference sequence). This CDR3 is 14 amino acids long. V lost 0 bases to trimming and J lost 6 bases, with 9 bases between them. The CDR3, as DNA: TGTGCCTGGAGTGTGGGGCAGAGTAATTCACCCCTCCACTTT. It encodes CAWSVGQSNSPLHF.

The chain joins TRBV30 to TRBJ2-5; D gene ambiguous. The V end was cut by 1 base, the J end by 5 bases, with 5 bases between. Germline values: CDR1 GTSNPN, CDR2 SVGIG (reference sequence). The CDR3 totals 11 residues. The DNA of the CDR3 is TGTGCCTGGAGTGCCACCGAGACCCAGTACTTC. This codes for CAWSATETQYF.

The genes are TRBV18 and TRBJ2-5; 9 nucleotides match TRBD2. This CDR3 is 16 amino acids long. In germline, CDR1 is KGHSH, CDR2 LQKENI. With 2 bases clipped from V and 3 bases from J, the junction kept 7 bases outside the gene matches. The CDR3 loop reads CASSPRGLAGKETQYF. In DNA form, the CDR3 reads TGTGCCAGCTCACCAAGAGGCCTAGCGGGGAAAGAGACCCAGTACTTC. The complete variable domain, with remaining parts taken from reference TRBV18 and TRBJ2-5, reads NAGVMQNPRHLVRRRGQEARLRCSPMKGHSHVYWYRQLPEEGLKFMVYLQKENIIDESGMPKERFSAEFPKEGPSILRIQQVVRGDSAAYFCASSPRGLAGKETQYFGPGTRLLVL.

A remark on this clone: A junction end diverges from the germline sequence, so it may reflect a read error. The CDR3 region has the DNA TGTGCAAGTAGTCTTACAGGGTGGGGATACGAGCAGTACTTC. This gives the protein CASSLTGWGYEQYF. This chain connects TRBV19 to TRBJ2-7; tentatively, D is TRBD1 (6 bases). From germline, CDR1 is LNHDA and CDR2 SQIVND (reference sequence). The CDR3 runs 14 residues. The whole variable domain, filled in from reference TRBV19 and TRBJ2-7, reads DGGITQSPKYLFRKEGQNVTLSCEQNLNHDAMYWYRQDPGQGLRLIYYSQIVNDFQKGDIAEGYSVSREKKESFPLTVTSAQKNPTAFYLCASSLTGWGYEQYFGPGTRLTVT.

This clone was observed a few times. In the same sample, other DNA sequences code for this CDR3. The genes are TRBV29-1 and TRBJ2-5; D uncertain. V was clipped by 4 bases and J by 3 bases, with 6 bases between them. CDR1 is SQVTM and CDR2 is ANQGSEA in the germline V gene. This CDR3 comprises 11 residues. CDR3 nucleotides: TGCAGCGTTGTTGGGGAAGAGACCCAGTACTTC. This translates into CSVVGEETQYF.

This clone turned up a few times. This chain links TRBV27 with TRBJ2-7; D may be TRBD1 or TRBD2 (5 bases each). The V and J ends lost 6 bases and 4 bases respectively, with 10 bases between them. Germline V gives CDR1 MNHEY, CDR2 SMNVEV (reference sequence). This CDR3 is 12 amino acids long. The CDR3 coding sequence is TGTGCCAGCAGGGGGGTACAGTACGAGCAGTACTTC. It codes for CASRGVQYEQYF.

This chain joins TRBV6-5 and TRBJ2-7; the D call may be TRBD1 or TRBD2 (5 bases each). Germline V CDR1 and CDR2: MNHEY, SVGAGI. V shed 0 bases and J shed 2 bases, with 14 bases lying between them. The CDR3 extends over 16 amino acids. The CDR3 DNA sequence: TGTGCCAGCAGTTACTCCGGGGCAGGGTCTGCCTACGAGCAGTACTTC. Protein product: CASSYSGAGSAYEQYF.

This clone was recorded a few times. The CDR3 sequence is CAISEGTGLYGYTF. The CDR3 nucleotides are TGTGCCATCAGTGAAGGGACAGGGCTCTATGGCTACACCTTC. The chain carries TRBV10-3 and TRBJ1-2; 9 bases map to TRBD1. J gave up 4 bases and V 3 bases, and 3 bases lay outside the gene matches. This CDR3 comprises 14 residues. CDR1 is ENHRY, CDR2 SYGVKD, per germline.